The source of this T cell receptor (beta chain) is a study of identical twins. Study results and limitations: One should note that invariant MAIT and iNKT cells could partly confound zero-insertion analyses. Recombination models fit unrelated individuals' TCR alpha sharing but underestimated twins'.

Using its own MiXCR run on the 5' RACE reads, TCRdb lists one record per CDR3 protein. The data show about 660,000 distinct CDR3 sequences, 8.6% seen once. This clonotype appeared a few times. Its target is not known. These records were also assigned to another study, of yellow fever vaccine responses in identical twins.

Input material: PBMCs. The TCR sequence derives from a woman aged 18-29 years in good health.

In DNA, the CDR3 is TGTGCCAGCTCACCGTTACCGCCGACAGGGTCTTCCTACGAGCAGTACTTC. Its translation is CASSPLPPTGSSYEQYF. The chain joins TRBV18 to TRBJ2-7; 7 nucleotides match TRBD1. Germline V gives CDR1 KGHSH, CDR2 LQKENI. V dropped 3 bases and J dropped 1; count of bases not matched to a gene: 12. The CDR3 totals 17 residues.